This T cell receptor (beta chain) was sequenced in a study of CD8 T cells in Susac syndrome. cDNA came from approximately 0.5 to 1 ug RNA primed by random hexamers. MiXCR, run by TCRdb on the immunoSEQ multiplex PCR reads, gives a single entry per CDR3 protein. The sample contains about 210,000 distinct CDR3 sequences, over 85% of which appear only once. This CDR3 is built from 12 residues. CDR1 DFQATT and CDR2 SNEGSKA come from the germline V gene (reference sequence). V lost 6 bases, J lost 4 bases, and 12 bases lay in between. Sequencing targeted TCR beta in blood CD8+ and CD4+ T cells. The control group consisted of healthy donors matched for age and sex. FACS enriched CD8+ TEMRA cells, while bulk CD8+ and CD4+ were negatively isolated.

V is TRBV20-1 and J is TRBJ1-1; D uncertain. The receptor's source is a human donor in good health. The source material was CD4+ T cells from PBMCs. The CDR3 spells CSAGQRVTEAFF. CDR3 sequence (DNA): TGCAGTGCCGGTCAAAGGGTCACTGAAGCTTTCTTT.